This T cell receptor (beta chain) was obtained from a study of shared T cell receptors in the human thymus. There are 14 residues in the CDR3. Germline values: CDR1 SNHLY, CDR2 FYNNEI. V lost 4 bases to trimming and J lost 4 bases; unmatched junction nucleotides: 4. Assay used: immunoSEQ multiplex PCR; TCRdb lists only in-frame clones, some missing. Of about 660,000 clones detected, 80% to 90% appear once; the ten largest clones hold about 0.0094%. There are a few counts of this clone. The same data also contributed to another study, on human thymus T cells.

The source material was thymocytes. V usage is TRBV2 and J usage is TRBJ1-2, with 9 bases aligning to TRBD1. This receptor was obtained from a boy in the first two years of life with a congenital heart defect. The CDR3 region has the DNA TGTGCCAGCAGTGTGGGGACAGGGAGCTATGGCTACACCTTC. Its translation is CASSVGTGSYGYTF.